This is a list of T cell receptor beta chains from one sample in a study of patients and donors after allogeneic stem cell transplantation. TCRdb called the RT-PCR reads again in MiXCR, with one record for every CDR3 protein. The sample has roughly 940,000 distinct CDR3 sequences, approximately 18% seen once; the top ten hold around 6%. What was sequenced was blood, either unsorted or a sorted T cell fraction (not recorded which). These receptors all stem from a human donor who was either an allogeneic HSCT recipient or a stem cell or donor lymphocyte infusion donor (not recorded which). It is not recorded whose cells these are; they may come from a transplant donor. The CDR3 runs from the conserved cysteine through the conserved F or W. Each record gives: D gene, V gene, J gene, clone size, CDR3 DNA, CDR3 protein. A D gene is named only where the DNA matches it firmly. Clone size is stated in some rows and not others, as once, few, many or a class when expanded.

D gene: TRBD2; V gene: TRBV3-1; J gene: TRBJ2-7; clone size: -; CDR3 DNA: TGTGCCAGCAGCCGATTAAGCGGGAGTGGGTGGTACGAGCAGTACTTC; CDR3 protein: CASSRLSGSGWYEQYF
D gene: -; V gene: TRBV12-3/TRBV12-4; J gene: TRBJ2-3; clone size: -; CDR3 DNA: TGTGCCAGCAGTCCCGGGACCCTACGAGAAGATACGCAGTATTTT; CDR3 protein: CASSPGTLREDTQYF
D gene: -; V gene: TRBV14; J gene: TRBJ2-7; clone size: -; CDR3 DNA: TGTGCCAGCAGCCTAAAGCCAGGGGAATACGAGCAGTACTTC; CDR3 protein: CASSLKPGEYEQYF
D gene: TRBD1; V gene: TRBV11-3; J gene: TRBJ2-5; clone size: -; CDR3 DNA: TGTGCCAGCAGCTTAGAGGACAGGGTTCAGACCCAGTACTTC; CDR3 protein: CASSLEDRVQTQYF
D gene: -; V gene: TRBV6-1; J gene: TRBJ2-7; clone size: -; CDR3 DNA: TGTGCCAGCAGTGAAGCGAAAGGGACGAGCTCCTACGAGCAGTACTTC; CDR3 protein: CASSEAKGTSSYEQYF
D gene: -; V gene: TRBV7-6; J gene: TRBJ1-3; clone size: few; CDR3 DNA: TGTGCCAGCAGCCTCTTTCGGGGAAACACCATATATTTT; CDR3 protein: CASSLFRGNTIYF
D gene: -; V gene: TRBV11-1; J gene: TRBJ2-5; clone size: -; CDR3 DNA: TGTGCCAGCAGCCCCGGGGCGGCAGGTACACCTGCTCGGGAGACCCAGTACTTC; CDR3 protein: CASSPGAAGTPARETQYF
D gene: -; V gene: TRBV12-3/TRBV12-4; J gene: TRBJ1-2; clone size: few; CDR3 DNA: TGTGCCAGCAGTTTTGACCGCTTGGTCTATGGCTACACCTTC; CDR3 protein: CASSFDRLVYGYTF
D gene: -; V gene: TRBV12-3/TRBV12-4; J gene: TRBJ2-1; clone size: many; CDR3 DNA: TGTGCCAGCAGTGGAACCCTAAATGAGCAGTTCTTC; CDR3 protein: CASSGTLNEQFF
D gene: TRBD1; V gene: TRBV7-8; J gene: TRBJ1-2; clone size: -; CDR3 DNA: TGTGCCAGCAGCTTAGGCCGACAGGGCTATGGCTACACCTTC; CDR3 protein: CASSLGRQGYGYTF
D gene: TRBD2; V gene: TRBV29-1; J gene: TRBJ2-1; clone size: few; CDR3 DNA: TGCAGCGGTCGTCCTAGCGGGAGAATATATGAGCAGTTCTTC; CDR3 protein: CSGRPSGRIYEQFF
D gene: TRBD2; V gene: TRBV7-8; J gene: TRBJ2-3; clone size: -; CDR3 DNA: TGTGCCAGCAGCTCCCCGACTAGCGTCGCAGATACGCAGTATTTT; CDR3 protein: CASSSPTSVADTQYF
D gene: -; V gene: TRBV12-3/TRBV12-4; J gene: TRBJ2-5; clone size: many; CDR3 DNA: TGTGCCAGCAGCTTTATGGGAGCGCCTTCCCATCAAGAGACCCAGTACTTC; CDR3 protein: CASSFMGAPSHQETQYF
D gene: -; V gene: TRBV7-9; J gene: TRBJ1-6; clone size: few; CDR3 DNA: TGTGCCAGCAGTCACGATTCACCCCTCCACTTT; CDR3 protein: CASSHDSPLHF
D gene: -; V gene: TRBV12-3/TRBV12-4; J gene: TRBJ2-1; clone size: -; CDR3 DNA: TGTGCCAGCACCCGAGGGGGAGGTGAGCAGTTCTTC; CDR3 protein: CASTRGGGEQFF
D gene: TRBD1; V gene: TRBV11-1; J gene: TRBJ1-1; clone size: -; CDR3 DNA: TGTGCCAGCAGCACACAGGGGGTGCACACTGAAGCTTTCTTT; CDR3 protein: CASSTQGVHTEAFF
D gene: -; V gene: TRBV7-8; J gene: TRBJ1-6; clone size: few; CDR3 DNA: TGTGCCAGCAGCCCGACAGGCTCCTATAATTCACCCCTCCACTTT; CDR3 protein: CASSPTGSYNSPLHF
D gene: -; V gene: TRBV25-1; J gene: TRBJ2-7; clone size: few; CDR3 DNA: TGTGCCAGCAGTTCCTGGGACACCGAAGGCGAGCAGTACTTC; CDR3 protein: CASSSWDTEGEQYF
D gene: -; V gene: TRBV6-2/TRBV6-3; J gene: TRBJ2-3; clone size: -; CDR3 DNA: TGTGCCAGCAGTTACCCAGGAATTAGCACAGATACGCAGTATTTT; CDR3 protein: CASSYPGISTDTQYF
D gene: -; V gene: TRBV2; J gene: TRBJ1-2; clone size: -; CDR3 DNA: TGTGCCAGCAGTGAAGATTCCAGGGGCTACACCTTC; CDR3 protein: CASSEDSRGYTF
D gene: -; V gene: TRBV5-1; J gene: TRBJ2-2; clone size: -; CDR3 DNA: TGCGCCAGCAGCTCCCGCGTAGCCGGGGAGCTGTTTTTT; CDR3 protein: CASSSRVAGELFF
D gene: TRBD2; V gene: TRBV20-1; J gene: TRBJ2-5; clone size: -; CDR3 DNA: TGCAGTGCTAGAGATCGAGGGCGGGGGACAGAGACCCAGTACTTC; CDR3 protein: CSARDRGRGTETQYF
D gene: -; V gene: TRBV12-3/TRBV12-4; J gene: TRBJ1-5; clone size: -; CDR3 DNA: TGTGCCAGCAGCAGGGTTTTGCTTCAGCCCCAGCATTTT; CDR3 protein: CASSRVLLQPQHF
D gene: -; V gene: TRBV6-6; J gene: TRBJ2-2; clone size: -; CDR3 DNA: TGTGCCAGCAGTCAAGATCCGGCTGGGGAGCTGTTTTTT; CDR3 protein: CASSQDPAGELFF
D gene: TRBD1; V gene: TRBV27; J gene: TRBJ2-1; clone size: few; CDR3 DNA: TGTGCCAGCAGTGTCCGCTTAGGGCAGGGGGTCTCCTACAATGAGCAGTTCTTC; CDR3 protein: CASSVRLGQGVSYNEQFF
D gene: -; V gene: TRBV5-1; J gene: TRBJ2-6; clone size: -; CDR3 DNA: TGCGCCAGCAGCTCCGCGGGACTCCTTTTATCTGGGGCCAACGTCCTGACTTTC; CDR3 protein: CASSSAGLLLSGANVLTF
D gene: -; V gene: TRBV12-3/TRBV12-4; J gene: TRBJ1-4; clone size: -; CDR3 DNA: TGTGCCAGCAGTGGGGGAGGAGGGACCTCTAATGAAAAACTGTTTTTT; CDR3 protein: CASSGGGGTSNEKLFF
D gene: TRBD1; V gene: TRBV13; J gene: TRBJ2-7; clone size: few; CDR3 DNA: TGTGCCAGCAGCACAAGAACAGGGGGCAGCGACGAGCAGTACTTC; CDR3 protein: CASSTRTGGSDEQYF
D gene: -; V gene: TRBV7-2; J gene: TRBJ1-5; clone size: few; CDR3 DNA: TGTGCCAGCAGCGCCCCGGGAGGCAATCAGCCCCAGCATTTT; CDR3 protein: CASSAPGGNQPQHF
D gene: TRBD1; V gene: TRBV12-3/TRBV12-4; J gene: TRBJ2-5; clone size: few; CDR3 DNA: TGTGCCAGCAGCGGGACAGGGAGTCGAGAGACCCAGTACTTC; CDR3 protein: CASSGTGSRETQYF
D gene: -; V gene: TRBV28; J gene: TRBJ2-3; clone size: few; CDR3 DNA: TGTGCCAGCTCGGGACCCCCAGATACGCAGTATTTT; CDR3 protein: CASSGPPDTQYF
D gene: -; V gene: TRBV20-1; J gene: TRBJ1-2; clone size: few; CDR3 DNA: TGCAGTGCTAGAGAGGGGGGTCTATATGGCTACACCTTC; CDR3 protein: CSAREGGLYGYTF
D gene: -; V gene: TRBV12-3/TRBV12-4; J gene: TRBJ2-4; clone size: few; CDR3 DNA: TGTGCCAGCAGGACACAGGTGTCCCTTCAGTACTTC; CDR3 protein: CASRTQVSLQYF
D gene: -; V gene: TRBV2; J gene: TRBJ1-2; clone size: -; CDR3 DNA: TGTGCCAGCAAACGACAGGACCTCCTATCTGGCTACACCTTC; CDR3 protein: CASKRQDLLSGYTF
D gene: TRBD2; V gene: TRBV7-9; J gene: TRBJ2-3; clone size: -; CDR3 DNA: TGTGCCAGCAGCGGAACTAGCGTTGGTACAGATACGCAGTATTTT; CDR3 protein: CASSGTSVGTDTQYF
D gene: -; V gene: TRBV29-1; J gene: TRBJ1-5; clone size: few; CDR3 DNA: TGCAGCGTTGAGATTTCAGGGAGCAATCAGCCCCAGCATTTT; CDR3 protein: CSVEISGSNQPQHF
D gene: -; V gene: TRBV12-3/TRBV12-4; J gene: TRBJ2-1; clone size: -; CDR3 DNA: TGTGCCAGCAGGAAGGTACAGGGGGGGAATGAGCAGTTCTTC; CDR3 protein: CASRKVQGGNEQFF
D gene: -; V gene: TRBV14; J gene: TRBJ1-4; clone size: -; CDR3 DNA: TGTGCCAGCAGCCAACAGGCAGCTAATGAAAAACTGTTTTTT; CDR3 protein: CASSQQAANEKLFF
D gene: TRBD2; V gene: TRBV11-1; J gene: TRBJ2-1; clone size: -; CDR3 DNA: TGTGCCAGCAGCCTTGGTGGGGGGACTAGAGTCGGGGATGAGCAGTTCTTC; CDR3 protein: CASSLGGGTRVGDEQFF
D gene: TRBD2; V gene: TRBV3-1; J gene: TRBJ2-5; clone size: few; CDR3 DNA: TGTGCCAGCAGCTCTCGGGCCAGCGGGGGAATGGAGTGGGAGACCCAGTACTTC; CDR3 protein: CASSSRASGGMEWETQYF
D gene: TRBD1; V gene: TRBV12-3/TRBV12-4; J gene: TRBJ2-7; clone size: -; CDR3 DNA: TGTGCCAGCAGTCCAGGAGACAGGGTACACGAGCAGTACTTC; CDR3 protein: CASSPGDRVHEQYF
D gene: -; V gene: TRBV4-1; J gene: TRBJ1-2; clone size: -; CDR3 DNA: TGCGCCAGCAGCCAAGATTCCATGAACTATGGCTACACCTTC; CDR3 protein: CASSQDSMNYGYTF
D gene: -; V gene: TRBV20-1; J gene: TRBJ2-7; clone size: -; CDR3 DNA: TGCAGTGCTATACACGGGACGGGAACCTACGAGCAGTACTTC; CDR3 protein: CSAIHGTGTYEQYF
D gene: -; V gene: TRBV12-3/TRBV12-4; J gene: TRBJ2-7; clone size: many; CDR3 DNA: TGTGCCAGCACCCACCCCCGACTTGACGAGCAGTACTTC; CDR3 protein: CASTHPRLDEQYF
D gene: -; V gene: TRBV11-1; J gene: TRBJ2-2; clone size: once; CDR3 DNA: TGTGCCAGCAGCTTAATCGGGAGGACAGTATCGCAGCCTTACACCGGGGAGCTGTTTTTT; CDR3 protein: CASSLIGRTVSQPYTGELFF
D gene: -; V gene: TRBV25-1; J gene: TRBJ2-3; clone size: -; CDR3 DNA: TGTGCCAGCAGCGGTTCGCCCTCATGGGGCCCGCAGTATTTT; CDR3 protein: CASSGSPSWGPQYF
D gene: -; V gene: TRBV7-2; J gene: TRBJ2-1; clone size: -; CDR3 DNA: TGTGCCAGCAGCTTAGTGGGCCAGGGACGCTCCTACAATGAGCAGTTCTTC; CDR3 protein: CASSLVGQGRSYNEQFF
D gene: -; V gene: TRBV12-3/TRBV12-4; J gene: TRBJ2-7; clone size: few; CDR3 DNA: TGTGCCAGCAGGAGGGCGGGGCCTTTGCACGAGCAGTACTTC; CDR3 protein: CASRRAGPLHEQYF
D gene: -; V gene: TRBV28; J gene: TRBJ2-5; clone size: few; CDR3 DNA: TGTGCCAGCAGTTTAGGGCAGACCCAGTACTTC; CDR3 protein: CASSLGQTQYF
D gene: TRBD1; V gene: TRBV5-1; J gene: TRBJ2-1; clone size: many; CDR3 DNA: TGTGCCAGCAGCTTAGGGGGCCATGAGCAGTTCTTC; CDR3 protein: CASSLGGHEQFF